There are a few counts of the clone carrying this T cell receptor beta chain. Its antigen is unknown. These data are taken from a study of OX40 agonist ivuxolimab in advanced cancers. Points from the study as a whole: Clones of CD4+ and CD8+ blood T cells grew by week 6 at doses of 0.1 to 3.0 mg/kg.

From germline, CDR1 is SEHNR and CDR2 FQNEAQ (reference sequence). Trimming cost V 4 bases and J 1 base, with 8 bases left between them. The length of the CDR3 is 13 residues. TCRdb's copy holds only in-frame clones and misses some; the assay was immunoSEQ multiplex PCR. The table has 20,000 or so clones, 74% seen once. The rearrangement links TRBV7-9 to TRBJ2-7; D is unclear. The sequence came from an adult with an advanced solid tumor such as melanoma, head and neck, liver or kidney cancer. This material consisted of CD4+ or CD8+ T cells sorted from blood, taken in a trial of the OX40 agonist ivuxolimab. The CDR3 spells CASSSGPSYEQYF. CDR3 DNA sequence: TGTGCCAGCAGCTCGGGCCCGTCCTACGAGCAGTACTTC. Full variable domain (missing parts from reference TRBV7-9 and TRBJ2-7): DTGVSQNPRHKITKRGQNVTFRCDPISEHNRLYWYRQTLGQGPEFLTYFQNEAQLEKSRLLSDRFSAERPKGSFSTLEIQRTEQGDSAMYLCASSSGPSYEQYFGPGTRLTVT.